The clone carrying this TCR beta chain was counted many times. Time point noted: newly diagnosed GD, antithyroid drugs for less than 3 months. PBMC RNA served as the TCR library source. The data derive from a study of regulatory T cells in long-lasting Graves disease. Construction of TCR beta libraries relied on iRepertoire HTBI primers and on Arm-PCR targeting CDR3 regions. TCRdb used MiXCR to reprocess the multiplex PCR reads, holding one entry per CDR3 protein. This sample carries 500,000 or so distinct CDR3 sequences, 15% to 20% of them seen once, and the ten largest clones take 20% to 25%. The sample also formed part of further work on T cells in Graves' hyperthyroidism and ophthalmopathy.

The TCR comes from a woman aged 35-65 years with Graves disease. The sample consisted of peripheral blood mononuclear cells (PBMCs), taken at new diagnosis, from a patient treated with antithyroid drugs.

The CDR3 DNA reads TGTGCCAGCAGTGAAGCGGCTTGGGGGTATATCGGGGAGCTGTTTTTT. It translates to CASSEAAWGYIGELFF. The chain carries TRBV2 and TRBJ2-2; D possibly uses TRBD1 or TRBD2 (5 bases each). The CDR3 is 16 amino acids. In germline, CDR1 is SNHLY, CDR2 FYNNEI. Trimming stripped 0 bases from V and 7 bases from J, with 15 bases between.